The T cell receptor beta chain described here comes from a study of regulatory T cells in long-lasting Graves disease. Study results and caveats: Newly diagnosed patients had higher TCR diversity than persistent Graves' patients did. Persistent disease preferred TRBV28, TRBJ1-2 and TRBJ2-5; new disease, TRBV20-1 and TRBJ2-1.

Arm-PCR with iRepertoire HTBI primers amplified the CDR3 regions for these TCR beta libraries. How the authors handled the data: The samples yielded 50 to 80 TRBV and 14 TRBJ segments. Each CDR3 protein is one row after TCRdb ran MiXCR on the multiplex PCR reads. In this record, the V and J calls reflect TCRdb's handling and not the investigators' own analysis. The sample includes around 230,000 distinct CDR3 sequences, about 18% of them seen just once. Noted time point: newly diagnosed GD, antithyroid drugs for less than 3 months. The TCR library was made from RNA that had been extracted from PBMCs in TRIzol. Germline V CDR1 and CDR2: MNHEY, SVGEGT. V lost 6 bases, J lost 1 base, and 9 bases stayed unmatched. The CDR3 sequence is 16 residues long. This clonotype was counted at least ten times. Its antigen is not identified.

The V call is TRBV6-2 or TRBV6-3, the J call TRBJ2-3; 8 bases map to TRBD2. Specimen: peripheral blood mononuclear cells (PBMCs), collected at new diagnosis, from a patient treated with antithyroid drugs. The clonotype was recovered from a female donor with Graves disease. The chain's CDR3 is CASSPLAGRRTDTQYF. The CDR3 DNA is TGTGCCAGCAGCCCCCTAGCGGGCAGACGCACAGATACGCAGTATTTT.